Listed here are 15 T cell receptor beta chains from one sample, sequenced in a study of control samples from healthy donors and cancer patients. TCRdb keeps only in-frame clones here, not all; method: immunoSEQ multiplex PCR. The sample carries about 49,000 clones, 65% to 90% recorded once. Sequencing was done on a sample of PBMCs. The origin of the receptors is a woman between 45 and 65 years old with lung cancer.

V and J are TRBV4-3 and TRBJ1-2; D is undetermined. The CDR3 spans 14 residues. With 0 bases removed from V and 9 bases from J, the gap between germline ends came to 14 bases. Germline loops: CDR1 LGHNA, CDR2 YSLEER. The CDR3, as DNA: TGCGCCAGCAGCCAAGATCTCCGGGTCCCCCGCTACACCTTC. Its protein is CASSQDLRVPRYTF.

The chain carries TRBV18 and TRBJ2-3; 7 positions match TRBD1. Germline CDR1 KGHSH, CDR2 LQKENI. CDR3 length: 16 amino acids. V was clipped by 3 bases and J by 0 bases; unmatched bases: 6. CDR3 coding DNA: TGTGCCAGCTCACCCTTGGGACAGCCGAGCACAGATACGCAGTATTTT. Protein sequence: CASSPLGQPSTDTQYF.

The rearrangement links TRBV15 to TRBJ1-4; D is unresolved. The CDR3 is 14 residues long. The germline CDR1 and CDR2 sequences are LNHNV and YYDKDF (reference sequence). The V gene lost 8 bases and the J gene lost 3 bases, with 13 bases spanning the gap. This chain's CDR3 is CATRPGGANEKLFF. The CDR3 DNA sequence: TGTGCCACCCGGCCGGGTGGGGCTAATGAAAAACTGTTTTTT.

CDR3 sequence (DNA): TGTGCCAGCAGCTTTTTGGGGGCAGGTGAGGCTTTCTTT. It encodes CASSFLGAGEAFF. The rearrangement joins TRBV5-4 to TRBJ1-1; D is possibly TRBD1 (6 bases). CDR3 length: 13 residues. The ends were cut back, 2 bases at V and 11 bases at J, with 16 bases in the middle. CDR1 and CDR2 from the germline V gene are SGHNT and YYREEE (reference sequence).

This clone showed up just once. The chain uses TRBV28 and TRBJ1-4; tentative D call: TRBD1 (6 bases). The CDR3 consists of 15 residues. From germline, CDR1 is MDHEN and CDR2 SYDVKM. The V gene lost 3 bases and the J gene lost 5 bases, with 13 bases spanning the gap. The CDR3 nucleotides are TGTGCCAGCAGTTTGGCCGGGGGCGCGAATGAAAAACTGTTTTTT. As protein: CASSLAGGANEKLFF.

Written as DNA, the CDR3 is TGTGCCAGTAAGGGGACAGGCAATCAGCCCCAGCATTTT. It codes for CASKGTGNQPQHF. The gene calls are TRBV19 and TRBJ1-5; 7 nucleotides align to TRBD1. Germline assignment: CDR1 LNHDA and CDR2 SQIVND (reference sequence). CDR3 length: 13 amino acids. The junction had 2 bases not matched to a gene; V was cut back by 7 bases and J by 2 bases.

The chain has TRBV7-2 and TRBJ2-7; 13 bases match TRBD2. Germline CDR1 reads SGHTA; CDR2 reads FQGNSA. This CDR3 is built from 17 residues. V lost 3 bases and J lost 0; bases outside the gene matches: 5. The CDR3 is CASSFTGTSGDSYEQYF. The CDR3 nucleotides read TGTGCCAGCAGCTTTACCGGGACTAGCGGGGACTCCTACGAGCAGTACTTC.

J is TRBJ2-3 and V is TRBV11-1; TRBD1 is a possible D gene (6 bases). The germline V gene encodes CDR1 SGHAT and CDR2 FQDESV (reference sequence). The CDR3 has 13 amino acids. Trimming cost V 3 bases and J 3 bases, with 7 bases left between them. The DNA for the CDR3 is TGTGCCAGCAGCTTTCAGGGGACAGATACGCAGTATTTT. It yields the protein CASSFQGTDTQYF. The entire variable domain, with the rest obtained from reference TRBV11-1 and TRBJ2-3, is as follows: EAEVAQSPRYKITEKSQAVAFWCDPISGHATLYWYRQILGQGPELLVQFQDESVVDDSQLPKDRFSAERLKGVDSTLKIQPAELGDSAMYLCASSFQGTDTQYFGPGTRLTVL.

The rearrangement links TRBV12-5 to TRBJ2-7, with D unresolved. The germline V and J ends were trimmed by 4 bases and 2 bases, with 15 bases remaining between them. Germline V gene lookup returns CDR1 LGHNT and CDR2 FRNRAP. CDR3 length equals 15 residues. The CDR3 DNA reads TGTGCTAGTGGTTCCACACGGGCTATTCCCTACGAGCAGTACTTC. Translation gives CASGSTRAIPYEQYF.

The V call is TRBV4-3, the J call TRBJ1-1; 8 bases agree with TRBD1. J was trimmed by 1 base and V by 1 base; bases with no gene match: 8. This CDR3 has 17 residues. Germline V lookup: CDR1 LGHNA, CDR2 YSLEER. CDR3 coding DNA: TGCGCCAGCAGCCAAGTTCGCCAGGGGGCCGAGAACACTGAAGCTTTCTTT. Translating it yields CASSQVRQGAENTEAFF.

The gene calls are TRBV5-6 and TRBJ1-5, with TRBD1 matching 9 bases. Looked up from germline, CDR1 is SGHDT and CDR2 is YYEEEE. The CDR3 length is 19 residues. After removal of 3 bases from V and 0 bases from J, the junction contained 13 bases not matched to a gene. CDR3 in DNA: TGTGCCAGCAGCTCTTGGGGGACAGGGTCATATCGTAGCAATCAGCCCCAGCATTTT. It codes for CASSSWGTGSYRSNQPQHF.

This clone has just one count. This chain connects TRBV7-3 to TRBJ1-1, with 12 bases aligning to TRBD1. V shed 0 bases and J 5 bases; nucleotides not matched to a gene: 10. The germline CDR1 and CDR2 sequences are SGHTA and FQGTGA. The CDR3 has 18 amino acids. CDR3 in amino acids: CASSLTMLGQGALTEAFF. The CDR3 DNA sequence: TGTGCCAGCAGCTTAACGATGTTGGGACAGGGGGCGCTAACTGAAGCTTTCTTT.

V usage is TRBV29-1 and J usage is TRBJ1-1; tentatively, D is TRBD1 (5 bases). The germline V gene has CDR1 SQVTM and CDR2 ANQGSEA. V was clipped by 4 bases and J by 1 base, with 16 bases between them. CDR3 size: 15 residues. DNA for the CDR3: TGCAGCGTTGGGGGCGTACTTAACCCGAACACTGAAGCTTTCTTT. This gives the protein CSVGGVLNPNTEAFF.

The V gene is TRBV6-2 or TRBV6-3, the J gene TRBJ1-2; TRBD1 might be the D (5 bases). The CDR3 runs to 15 residues. Germline V gene sequence: CDR1 MNHEY, CDR2 SVGEGT. V was trimmed by 4 bases and J by 8 bases, leaving 20 bases between them. The CDR3 nucleotides read TGTGCCAGCAGTTCTTCCCCGGGACGCTTGAGCGGCTACACCTTC. Protein product: CASSSSPGRLSGYTF.

The chain links TRBV11-1 to TRBJ2-7; D perhaps matches TRBD1 (6 bases). Germline-derived CDR1 and CDR2 are SGHAT and FQDESV (reference sequence). The germline V and J ends were trimmed by 2 bases and 4 bases, with 12 bases remaining between them. The CDR3 extends over 14 amino acids. The CDR3 protein is CASSLQGRGYEQYF. CDR3 coding DNA: TGTGCCAGCAGCTTACAGGGGCGCGGGTACGAGCAGTACTTC. Filled out from reference TRBV11-1 and TRBJ2-7, the complete variable domain reads EAEVAQSPRYKITEKSQAVAFWCDPISGHATLYWYRQILGQGPELLVQFQDESVVDDSQLPKDRFSAERLKGVDSTLKIQPAELGDSAMYLCASSLQGRGYEQYFGPGTRLTVT.